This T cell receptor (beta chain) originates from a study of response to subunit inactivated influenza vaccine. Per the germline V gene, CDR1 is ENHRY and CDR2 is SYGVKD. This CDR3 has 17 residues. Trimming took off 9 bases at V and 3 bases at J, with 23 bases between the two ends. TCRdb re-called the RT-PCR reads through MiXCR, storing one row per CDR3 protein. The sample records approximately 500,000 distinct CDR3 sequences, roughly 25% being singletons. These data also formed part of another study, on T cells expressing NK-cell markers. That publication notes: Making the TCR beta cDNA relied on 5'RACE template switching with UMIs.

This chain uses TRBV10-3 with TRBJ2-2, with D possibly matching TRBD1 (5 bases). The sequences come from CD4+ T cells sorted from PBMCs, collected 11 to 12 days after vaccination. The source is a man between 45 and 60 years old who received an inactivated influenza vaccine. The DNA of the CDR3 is TGTGCCATTCCCCAAGGGGATCGAGGCGGTTACACCGGGGAGCTGTTTTTT. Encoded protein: CAIPQGDRGGYTGELFF.